These 10 T cell receptor beta chains were sequenced from one sample in a study of T cell changes during pregnancy in multiple sclerosis. Produced via immunoSEQ multiplex PCR; TCRdb's table is partial and in-frame only. The data show 81,000 or so clones, about 90% seen once. The material sequenced was PBMCs, taken in the first trimester of pregnancy. These TCRs come from a female donor in good health, serving as a control in a pregnancy study. Some clones in this sample may be carry-over from other donors' samples.

This chain uses TRBV6-5 with TRBJ1-5; D may be TRBD1 (6 bases). The germline V gene encodes CDR1 MNHEY and CDR2 SVGAGI. The CDR3 extends over 13 amino acids. V was cut by 8 bases and J by 2 bases, with 10 bases left in between. In DNA, the CDR3 is TGTGCCAGCTCACGACAGGGCAATCAGCCCCAGCATTTT. It encodes CASSRQGNQPQHF.

Comment on this clone: The junction departs from germline at one end; a sequencing error may be responsible. The J gene is TRBJ2-5, the V gene TRBV7-8; 11 bases fit TRBD2. The CDR3 has 14 amino acids. Germline CDR1 reads SGHVS; CDR2 reads FQNEAQ. The DNA of the CDR3 is TGTGCCAGCAGCCTAGCGGGGGGTAAAGAGACCCAGTACTTC. Translation: CASSLAGGKETQYF.

This chain links TRBV4-2 with TRBJ2-7; D is possibly TRBD2 (6 bases). The CDR3 spans 13 residues. The germline V gene has CDR1 LGHNA and CDR2 YNFKEQ. Between the trimmed V and J ends, which lost 9 bases and 3 bases, there was a span of 15 bases. The CDR3 DNA follows: TGTGCCAGGGCCCCGGGAGAAAACTACGAGCAGTACTTC. Its protein product is CARAPGENYEQYF.

A single count supports this clone. The CDR3 is CASSLREANPYEQYF. The CDR3 DNA reads as TGTGCCAGCAGCTTGCGGGAGGCGAACCCCTACGAGCAGTACTTC. This rearrangement joins TRBV5-4 to TRBJ2-7, with 7 bases fitting TRBD2. This CDR3 has 15 residues. Per germline, CDR1 SGHNT and CDR2 YYREEE (reference sequence). Germline trimming cut 1 base from V and 2 bases from J; bases unmatched to any gene: 6.

The chain joins TRBV19 to TRBJ1-2, with TRBD1 matching over 8 bases. This CDR3 is built from 13 residues. V shed 5 bases, J shed 7 bases, and the junction held 6 bases outside the gene matches. Germline V gene sequence: CDR1 LNHDA, CDR2 SQIVND (reference sequence). The CDR3 sequence: CASSLDRAAGYTF. Here the CDR3 DNA reads TGTGCCAGTAGTTTGGACAGGGCAGCTGGCTACACCTTC. Using reference TRBV19 and TRBJ1-2 for the parts outside the CDR3, the full variable domain is DGGITQSPKYLFRKEGQNVTLSCEQNLNHDAMYWYRQDPGQGLRLIYYSQIVNDFQKGDIAEGYSVSREKKESFPLTVTSAQKNPTAFYLCASSLDRAAGYTFGSGTRLTVV.

The chain is built from TRBV7-2 and TRBJ2-3; TRBD2 aligns across 12 bases. This CDR3 is 19 amino acids long. V lost 1 base and J lost 0; bases outside the gene matches: 8. The germline gives CDR1 SGHTA, CDR2 FQGNSA. The CDR3: CASSLGIRLAGASTDTQYF. CDR3 DNA: TGTGCCAGCAGCTTAGGAATCAGACTAGCGGGAGCTAGCACAGATACGCAGTATTTT.

This chain joins TRBV9 and TRBJ2-1; TRBD2 matches 15 bases. V trimming: 3 bases; J trimming: 5 bases; junction bases outside the gene matches: 6. CDR1 and CDR2 from the germline V gene are SGDLS and YYNGEE. The CDR3 covers 17 residues. The CDR3 nucleotides are TGTGCCAGCAGCGACGGACTAGCGGGAGGGCCCGACAATGAGCAGTTCTTC. This encodes CASSDGLAGGPDNEQFF.

CDR3 nucleotides: TGTGCCACCAGCAGAGGGAGGGGCACAGCCTTTGTGGAGCAGTACTTC. Its protein product is CATSRGRGTAFVEQYF. V is TRBV15 and J is TRBJ2-5; a possible D gene is TRBD2 (6 bases). This CDR3 has 16 amino acids. Germline lookup yields CDR1 LNHNV and CDR2 YYDKDF (reference sequence). The V and J ends lost 1 base and 11 bases respectively, with 23 bases between them.

CDR3 amino acids: CASSLEVAEQFF. CDR3 in DNA: TGTGCCAGCAGCCTAGAAGTAGCGGAGCAGTTCTTC. The V call is TRBV7-2, the J call TRBJ2-1; a possible D gene is TRBD2 (5 bases). The CDR3 is 12 residues long. CDR1 is SGHTA, CDR2 FQGNSA, per germline. Trimming stripped 5 bases from V and 10 bases from J, with 12 bases between.

The chain links TRBV27 to TRBJ2-3; 7 bases match TRBD1. CDR3 length equals 19 residues. Germline CDR1 MNHEY, CDR2 SMNVEV (reference sequence). Trimming at V came to 2 bases and at J to 0 bases, leaving 14 bases not matched to a gene. This CDR3 reads CASSLHPLPTGVSTDTQYF. CDR3 DNA: TGTGCCAGCAGTTTACACCCTCTCCCTACAGGGGTGAGCACAGATACGCAGTATTTT.